This T cell receptor (beta chain) was recorded in a study of cytomegalovirus exposure and HLA in healthy donors. All the people who gave samples were healthy bone marrow donors. This clone came up once. A multiplex PCR was run with 60 Vbeta primers and 13 Jbeta primers. The protocol was immunoSEQ multiplex PCR, while the TCRdb copy is restricted to in-frame clones and leaves out a portion. Among approximately 150,000 clones, around 75% were seen once, and the ten largest hold less than 3.5%. With 9 bases removed from V and 6 bases from J, the gap between germline ends came to 23 bases. CDR1 LNHDA and CDR2 SQIVND come from the germline V gene (reference sequence). The CDR3 extends over 15 amino acids.

V is TRBV19 and J is TRBJ1-1; no reliable D call. Input material: PBMCs. The receptor comes from a woman in her 30s in good health and CMV-seronegative. CDR3 region: CASKYTLLGLAEAFF. The DNA of the CDR3 is TGTGCCAGCAAATATACCCTTCTAGGTTTGGCTGAAGCTTTCTTT.